This T cell receptor (beta chain) appears in the sequencing data of a study of T cells in Graves' hyperthyroidism and ophthalmopathy. Amplification yielded TCR beta CDR3 regions, with RNA transcripts as the source. The TCR CDR3 first-round RT-PCR relied on the HTBI primer set. In TCRdb, the multiplex PCR reads were re-called with MiXCR into one record per CDR3 protein. Of fewer than 450,000 distinct CDR3 sequences listed, approximately 18% were seen once; the top ten hold 30% to 35%. General study findings and limits: Blood held most thyroid clonotypes expanded above 0.001 frequency.

J lost 5 bases, V lost 7 bases, and 16 bases had no gene match. The CDR3 loop spans 17 amino acids. CDR1 is LNHDA and CDR2 is SQIVND in the germline V gene (reference sequence). Exclusion criteria comprised uncontrolled infection, other autoimmune disease, pregnancy or lactation. PBMCs were obtained from 9 to 10 ml fresh peripheral blood. In the case of this clonotype: What it recognizes is unknown.

Material for sequencing was blood. The chain couples TRBV19 to TRBJ1-2; 10 bases match TRBD1. This TCR was recovered from a woman under 40 with Graves' hyperthyroidism that later progressed to Graves' ophthalmopathy. The CDR3 spells CASTNGQGEVVRYGYTF. CDR3 nucleotides: TGTGCCAGTACCAACGGACAGGGGGAAGTGGTACGGTATGGCTACACCTTC.